This T cell receptor beta chain derives from a study of blood T cell repertoires in COVID-19. Study-level background: Sites across the United States, Italy and Spain contributed samples from acute and convalescent COVID-19.

The germline CDR1 and CDR2 sequences are SGHRS and YFSETQ. Trimming stripped 0 bases from V and 1 base from J, with 11 bases between. The CDR3 length is 16 residues. TCRdb's copy holds only in-frame clones and misses some; the assay was immunoSEQ multiplex PCR. The sample yields about 120,000 clones, about four fifths seen once. The chain has TRBV5-1 and TRBJ2-1; TRBD1 is a possible D gene (6 bases). The source of this sequence is a woman of 80 years or more with acute or convalescent COVID-19. Source material: peripheral blood. This chain's CDR3 is CASSLGGLESYNEQFF. The CDR3 region has the DNA TGCGCCAGCAGCTTGGGGGGGCTAGAATCCTACAATGAGCAGTTCTTC.